This T cell receptor beta chain originates from a study of T-cell reconstitution after alpha-beta-depleted transplantation in children. V lost 8 bases and J 2 bases, leaving 16 bases between the germline ends. Per the germline V gene, CDR1 is MNHNS and CDR2 is SASEGT. This CDR3 contains 14 residues. Preparation of the TCRbeta library used unique molecular identifiers. TCRdb passed the PCR reads through MiXCR, listing each CDR3 protein once. In the table there are 98,000 or so distinct CDR3 sequences, 20% to 30% of which are singletons. This clonotype has just a few counts. This chain connects TRBV6-1 to TRBJ2-7; D possibly corresponds to TRBD2 (6 bases). The specimen comprised PBMCs, sampled before TCRalphabeta/CD19-depleted stem cell transplant. The clonotype originates from a boy between 2 and 10 years old with acute lymphoblastic leukemia, due to receive a stem cell transplant. CDR3 protein: CASAGGGSPYEQYF. The CDR3 nucleotides are TGTGCCAGCGCCGGAGGAGGGTCACCCTACGAGCAGTACTTC.